This record looks at one T cell receptor (beta chain) sequence and its context. Antigen specificity is unknown. This sample was included in a study of cytomegalovirus exposure and HLA in healthy donors. Study-wide results and limits: TCR sequences were mostly rare, though some public TCRs occurred in many donors. DRB1 had the most TCR associations and HLA-C the fewest, a later analysis found, with rates varying by HLA locus. CMV serostatus was the sole immune exposure data available.

In germline, CDR1 is MDHEN, CDR2 SYDVKM. There are 13 residues in the CDR3. With 10 bases removed from V and 5 bases from J, the gap between germline ends came to 15 bases. PCR involved 60 Vbeta and 13 Jbeta primers. TCRdb's copy holds only in-frame clones and misses some; the assay was immunoSEQ multiplex PCR. The sample lists about 64,000 clones, 77% occurring once. The TCR sequence derives from a male donor in good health and CMV-seropositive. This rearrangement joins TRBV28 to TRBJ2-1, with TRBD1 as a possible D gene (7 bases). Sample: PBMCs. In DNA form, the CDR3 reads TGTGCCAACCAGGGGGGACAAAACAATGAGCAGTTCTTC. Amino acid sequence: CANQGGQNNEQFF.